Here is one T cell receptor beta chain with its context. Germline V gene data show CDR1 as SGHRS and CDR2 as YFSETQ. The CDR3 is 14 residues long. Germline trimming cut 3 bases from V and 1 base from J; bases unmatched to any gene: 3. These data are taken from a study of control samples from healthy donors and cancer patients. Sequenced by immunoSEQ multiplex PCR; TCRdb stores in-frame clones only, minus some. In the table there are around 80,000 clones, 70% to 90% of which are singletons. V usage is TRBV5-1 and J usage is TRBJ1-1; TRBD1 aligns across 7 bases. The TCR originated in a woman in her forties or fifties in good health. Material for sequencing was blood. The CDR3 bases are TGCGCCAGCAGCTGGGGACAGCCGAACACTGAAGCTTTCTTT. Amino acids: CASSWGQPNTEAFF. Based on the CDR3 plus reference TRBV5-1 and TRBJ1-1, the full variable domain is KAGVTQTPRYLIKTRGQQVTLSCSPISGHRSVSWYQQTPGQGLQFLFEYFSETQRNKGNFPGRFSGRQFSNSRSEMNVSTLELGDSALYLCASSWGQPNTEAFFGQGTRLTVV.